This TCR beta chain was retrieved from a study of blood T cell repertoires in COVID-19. Study details: COVID-19 samples, acute and convalescent, were from the United States, Italy and Spain. PBMCs, B-cell-depleted T cells, or T cells were the source of the cDNA or gDNA that made up the material.

In the original workflow: For nucleated cells, counts were estimated from reference gene primer amplification. Clones were read by immunoSEQ multiplex PCR, and TCRdb kept only the in-frame ones, dropping some. V, J and clone size derive from that table, while D and trimming were established from the DNA sequence. The sample yields about 59,000 clones, 91% seen once. Trimming left V 8 bases short and J 2 bases short, with 16 bases between. The germline CDR1 and CDR2 sequences are LGHNA and YNFKEQ. The CDR3 is made up of 15 amino acids. The V gene is TRBV4-2, the J gene TRBJ1-5; D is perhaps TRBD1 (6 bases). Material for sequencing was peripheral blood. This receptor was obtained from a human donor in a cohort sampled during active COVID-19. CDR3 sequence: CASARTGSGNQPQHF. In DNA, the CDR3 is TGTGCCAGCGCCCGAACAGGGTCGGGCAATCAGCCCCAGCATTTT.